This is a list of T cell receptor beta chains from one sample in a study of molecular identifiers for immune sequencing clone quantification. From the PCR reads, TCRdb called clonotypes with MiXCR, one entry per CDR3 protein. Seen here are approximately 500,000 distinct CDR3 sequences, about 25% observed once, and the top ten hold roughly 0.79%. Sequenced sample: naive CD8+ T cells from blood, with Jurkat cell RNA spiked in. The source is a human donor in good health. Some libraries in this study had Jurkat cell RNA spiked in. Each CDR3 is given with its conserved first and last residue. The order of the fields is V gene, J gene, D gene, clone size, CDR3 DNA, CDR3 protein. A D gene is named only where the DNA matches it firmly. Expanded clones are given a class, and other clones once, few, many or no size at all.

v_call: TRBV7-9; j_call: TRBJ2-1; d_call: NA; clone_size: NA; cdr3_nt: TGTGCCAGCAGCTTAGGAACACACGTTGCTGTCTTC; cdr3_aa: CASSLGTHVAVF
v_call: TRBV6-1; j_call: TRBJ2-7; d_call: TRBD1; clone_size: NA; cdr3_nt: TGTGCCAGCAGTGATGAGACAGGGGACGAGCAGTACTTC; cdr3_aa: CASSDETGDEQYF
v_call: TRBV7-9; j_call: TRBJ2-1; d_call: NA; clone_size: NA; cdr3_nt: TGTGCCAGCAGCCCTGCCGGGACCGGATACAATGAGCAGTTCTTC; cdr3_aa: CASSPAGTGYNEQFF
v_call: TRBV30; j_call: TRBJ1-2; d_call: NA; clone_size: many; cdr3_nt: TGTGCCTGGAGTCAAGAATATAACTATGGCTACACCTTC; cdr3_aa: CAWSQEYNYGYTF
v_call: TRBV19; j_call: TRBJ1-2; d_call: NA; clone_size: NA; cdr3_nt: TGTGCCAGTAGTATAGAAGGAGGCAGGCGAAACTATGGCTACACCTTC; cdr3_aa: CASSIEGGRRNYGYTF
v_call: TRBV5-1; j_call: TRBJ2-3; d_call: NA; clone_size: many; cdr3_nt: TGCGCCAGCAGCTCGTCGCAGACTAGCACAGATACGCAGTATTTT; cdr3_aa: CASSSSQTSTDTQYF
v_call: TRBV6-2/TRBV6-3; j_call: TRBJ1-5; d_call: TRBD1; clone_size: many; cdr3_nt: TGTGCCAGCAGTTTCGGGACAGCTAATCAGCCCCAGCATTTT; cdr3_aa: CASSFGTANQPQHF
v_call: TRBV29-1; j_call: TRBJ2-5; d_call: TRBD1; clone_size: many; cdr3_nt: TGCAGCGTCCCCGGACAGGCGGGAGAGACCCAGTACTTC; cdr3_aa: CSVPGQAGETQYF
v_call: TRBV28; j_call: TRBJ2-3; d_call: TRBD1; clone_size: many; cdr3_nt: TGTGCCAGCAAAACAGGCCGGGACAGGGGGTTTGATACGCAGTATTTT; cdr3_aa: CASKTGRDRGFDTQYF
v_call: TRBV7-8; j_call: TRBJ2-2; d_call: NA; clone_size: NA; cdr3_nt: TGTGCCAGCAGCTTAGTCGCAGCCGGGGAGCTGTTTTTT; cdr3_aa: CASSLVAAGELFF
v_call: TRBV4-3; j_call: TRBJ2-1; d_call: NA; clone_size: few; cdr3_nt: TGCGCCAGCAGCCAAGACCGATCGGGGTCCCCCTACAATGAGCAGTTCTTC; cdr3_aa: CASSQDRSGSPYNEQFF
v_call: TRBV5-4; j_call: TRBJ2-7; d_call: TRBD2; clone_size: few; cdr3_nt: TGTGCCAGCAGGCTAAGCGGGGGGAGCTACGAGCAGTACTTC; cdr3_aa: CASRLSGGSYEQYF